This entry is about one T cell receptor (beta chain). This sample is drawn from a study of blood T cell repertoires in COVID-19. Study background: Samples of COVID-19 (acute and convalescent) were obtained from the United States, Italy and Spain. In each case, the material was cDNA or gDNA derived from T cells, B-cell-depleted T cells, or PBMCs.

Under the authors' procedure: Estimation of nucleated cell counts relied on the amplification of reference gene primers. Some clones are missing from TCRdb's copy, which holds only in-frame ones; the method was immunoSEQ multiplex PCR. V, J and clone size reflect that table, while D and trimming were determined from the DNA. The sample has roughly 300,000 clones, 65% to 90% seen once; the top ten hold about an eighth. The V gene's germline CDR1 is MDHEN and CDR2 SYDVKM. V lost 6 bases to trimming and J lost 4 bases; unmatched junction nucleotides: 12. The CDR3 consists of 16 residues. Sequencing was done on a sample of peripheral blood. The chain is built from TRBV28 and TRBJ2-7, with TRBD2 matching 10 bases. The source of this sequence is a human donor in a cohort sampled during active COVID-19. CDR3 protein: CASSPPSSGRTYEQYF. In nucleotides, the CDR3 is TGTGCCAGCAGCCCCCCCTCTAGCGGGAGAACGTACGAGCAGTACTTC.